This TCR beta chain appears in the sequencing data of a study of vaccination and CD4 T cells after COVID-19. Study-level information: Testing by nasal swab PCR showed convalescent patients to be SARS-CoV-2 positive; nine were mild and one was severe.

Sample treatment: approximately nine-day PBMC culture with coronavirus spike peptide pools or control peptides (ViraFEST assay). ViraFEST relied on peptide pools to expand antigen-specific T cells; the TCRs were sequenced afterward. Trimming took off 5 bases at V and 8 bases at J, with 12 bases between the two ends. Germline V CDR1 and CDR2: MNHEY, SMNVEV (reference sequence). The CDR3 runs 13 residues. Concerning this clonotype: Its cognate antigen is unknown.

Sequence data for DNA of cultured CD4+ T cells were generated by the Oncomine TCR Beta short-read assay. A single record per CDR3 protein comes from TCRdb applying MiXCR to the PCR reads. The top ten clones hold roughly 2.5% of a sample with about 19,000 distinct CDR3 sequences, roughly half of them seen once. This chain connects TRBV27 to TRBJ1-4, with D perhaps matching TRBD1 (5 bases). This receptor was taken from a human donor who had recovered from COVID-19. The sequences come from CD4+ T cells from blood, cultured in vitro, collected after SARS-CoV-2 vaccination. CDR3 sequence reads: CASSHGGWEKLFF. CDR3 coding DNA: TGTGCCAGCAGTCATGGGGGTTGGGAAAAACTGTTTTTT.